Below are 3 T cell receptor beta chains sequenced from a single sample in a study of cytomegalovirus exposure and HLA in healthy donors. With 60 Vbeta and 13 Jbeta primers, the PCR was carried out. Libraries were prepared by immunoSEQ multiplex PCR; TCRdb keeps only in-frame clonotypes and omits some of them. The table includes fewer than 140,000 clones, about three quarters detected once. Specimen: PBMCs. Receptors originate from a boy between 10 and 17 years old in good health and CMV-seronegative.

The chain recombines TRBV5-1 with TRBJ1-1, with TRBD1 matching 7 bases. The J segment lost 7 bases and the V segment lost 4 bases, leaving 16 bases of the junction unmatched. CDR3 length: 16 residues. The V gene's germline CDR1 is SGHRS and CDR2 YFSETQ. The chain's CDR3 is CASSPKRYDRAGEAFF. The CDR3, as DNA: TGCGCCAGCAGCCCGAAACGCTATGACAGGGCGGGTGAAGCTTTCTTT.

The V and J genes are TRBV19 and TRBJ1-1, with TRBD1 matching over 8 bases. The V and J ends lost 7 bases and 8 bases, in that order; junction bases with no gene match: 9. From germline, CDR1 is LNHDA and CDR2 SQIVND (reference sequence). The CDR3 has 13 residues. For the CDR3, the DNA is TGTGCCAGTATACGGGACAGGACACCAGAAGCTTTCTTT. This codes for CASIRDRTPEAFF.

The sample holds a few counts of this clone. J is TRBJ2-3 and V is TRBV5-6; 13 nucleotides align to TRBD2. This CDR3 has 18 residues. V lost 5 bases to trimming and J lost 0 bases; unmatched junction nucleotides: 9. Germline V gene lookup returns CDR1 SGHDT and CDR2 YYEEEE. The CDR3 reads CASSPTSGRMGSTDTQYF. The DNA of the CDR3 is TGTGCCAGCAGTCCGACTAGCGGGAGGATGGGGAGCACAGATACGCAGTATTTT.